This record covers a single T cell receptor beta chain. Its cognate antigen is unknown. Germline V gene sequence: CDR1 MGHRA, CDR2 YSYEKL. This CDR3 comprises 16 residues. Via 5' RACE with UMI labels, TRB cDNA libraries were prepared. TCRdb re-analyzed the 5' RACE reads; it lists each CDR3 protein once, without DNA. This sample carries some 41,000 distinct CDR3 sequences, with about 10% going to the ten biggest clones. The data belong to a study of CXCR3-negative and CXCR3-positive naive CD8 T cells. Background on the study: The dataset comprises approximately 140 million TRB reads in total, with about 1.5 +/- 0.3 million reads per library. Notes on the study in general: Comparably high diversity marked both naive subsets, whereas memory CD8+ cells had much lower diversity. Comparison of naive subsets found surface CD5 to be comparable, and TCR strength was inferred on the basis of TRB CDR3 properties. Researchers reported similar TRBV-TRBJ usage in naive CXCR3-negative and CXCR3-positive cells, though memory differed.

The sequenced sample was memory CD8+ T cells from blood. The V call is TRBV4-1, the J call TRBJ2-5; absent DNA, TCRdb's TRBD1 call cannot be checked. The TCR was taken from a human donor in good health. Some clones in this sample may be carry-over from other donors' samples. Here the CDR3 reads CASSQGPTGAIETQYF.